This TCR beta chain came from a study of regulatory T cells in long-lasting Graves disease. This clonotype was found many times. Trimming shortened V by 6 bases and J by 0 bases, and 18 bases separated the two germline ends. This CDR3 comprises 16 residues. Per germline, CDR1 SGHTA and CDR2 FQGNSA. The time point denotes: newly diagnosed GD, antithyroid drugs for less than 3 months. Extracted PBMC RNA gave rise to the TCR library. The TCR beta library used iRepertoire HTBI primers with Arm-PCR amplification of CDR3. One entry per CDR3 protein results from TCRdb running MiXCR on the multiplex PCR reads. There are a few hundred thousand distinct CDR3 sequences in the sample; approximately 12% occur only once, and around 18% lies in the top ten. This same sample was also taken into another study, of T cells in Graves' hyperthyroidism and ophthalmopathy. That publication notes: Clinical symptoms, serum thyroxine and TRAb, thyroid ultrasound and orbital computed tomography together formed the diagnostic basis.

The rearrangement uses TRBV7-2 and TRBJ2-7; D remains ambiguous. The specimen was peripheral blood mononuclear cells (PBMCs), collected at new diagnosis, from a patient treated with antithyroid drugs. The receptor comes from a woman aged 18-29 years with Graves disease. Here the CDR3 DNA reads TGTGCCAGCAGTTCCCGGGTGCCAGTGAGCTCCTACGAGCAGTACTTC. Amino acid sequence: CASSSRVPVSSYEQYF.